Only a few counts were recorded for the clone carrying this TCR beta chain. The entry originates in a study of T-cell memory formation after mild COVID-19. Study-level information: TCR clusters showed largely donor specificity.

The ends lost 1 base at V and 7 bases at J; junction bases unmatched: 6. The V gene's germline CDR1 is MNHNS and CDR2 SASEGT. This CDR3 has 15 residues. 5'RACE, which relied on constant-segment primers, yielded TCR alpha and TCR beta cDNA libraries carrying sample barcodes and UMIs. Using its own MiXCR run on the 5' RACE reads, TCRdb lists one record per CDR3 protein. Among more than 250,000 distinct CDR3 sequences listed, around 15% were seen once. The sequenced sample consisted of PBMCs or a T cell subset sorted from them (not recorded which). The chain is built from TRBV6-1 and TRBJ1-4; 7 bases agree with TRBD1. This TCR was sampled from a man aged 18 to 30 who had mild COVID-19 (a few samples of this study predate the infection). Cell type and time point are not known. CDR3 sequence reads: CASSEETGWSEKLFF. The CDR3 nucleotides read TGTGCCAGCAGTGAAGAGACAGGGTGGAGTGAAAAACTGTTTTTT.